Here is one T cell receptor (beta chain) with its context. The antigen is unknown. This entry is derived from a study of T cell responses to AZD1222 COVID-19 vaccine. Notes on the study in general: No day 14 peak samples; only post-peak repertoires were characterized. A mostly white British donor set with more females was recruited, and clonal diversity was possibly underestimated.

The method was immunoSEQ multiplex PCR; TCRdb's version includes in-frame clones alone and lacks a portion of them. The data hold 110,000 to 150,000 clones, with over 80% observed a single time. Second-dose groups at about 4 or about 12 weeks were pooled. CDR1 is SNHLY, CDR2 FYNNEI, per germline. V dropped 5 bases and J dropped 5 bases, with 10 bases sitting between them. This CDR3 region has 14 residues. The receptor was isolated from an adult who received the AZD1222 COVID-19 vaccine. The chain combines TRBV2 with TRBJ1-6; unclear D gene. This sample comprised peripheral blood, obtained 28 days after the second AZD1222 dose. CDR3 DNA sequence: TGTGCCAGCAGTTGGAGGGAGGATAATTCACCCCTCCACTTT. This translates into CASSWREDNSPLHF.